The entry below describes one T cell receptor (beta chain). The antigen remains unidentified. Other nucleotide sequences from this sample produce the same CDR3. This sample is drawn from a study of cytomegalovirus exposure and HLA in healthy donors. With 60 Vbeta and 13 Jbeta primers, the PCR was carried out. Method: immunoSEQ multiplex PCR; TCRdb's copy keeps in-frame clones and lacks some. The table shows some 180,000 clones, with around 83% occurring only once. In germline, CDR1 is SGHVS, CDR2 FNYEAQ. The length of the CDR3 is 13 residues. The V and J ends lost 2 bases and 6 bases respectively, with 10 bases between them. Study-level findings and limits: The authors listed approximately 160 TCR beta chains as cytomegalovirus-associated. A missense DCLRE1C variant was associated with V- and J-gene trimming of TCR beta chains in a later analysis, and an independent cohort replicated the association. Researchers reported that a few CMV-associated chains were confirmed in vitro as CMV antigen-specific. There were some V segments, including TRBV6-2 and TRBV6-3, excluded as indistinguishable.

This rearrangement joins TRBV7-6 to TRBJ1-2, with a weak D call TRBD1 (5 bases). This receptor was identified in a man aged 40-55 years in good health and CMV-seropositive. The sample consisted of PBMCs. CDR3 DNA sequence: TGTGCCAGCAGCTTAAGGGGAATTGATGGCTACACCTTC. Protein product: CASSLRGIDGYTF.